This is a list of T cell receptor beta chains from one sample in a study of persistence of HIV-infected CD4 T cells. Sequencing used immunoSEQ multiplex PCR; TCRdb keeps in-frame clones, though not all of them. This table has 35,000 to 45,000 clones, about 87% appearing once. Which antigens these TCRs recognize remains unknown. Specimen: CD4+ T cells sorted from PBMCs after approximately 19-hour stimulation, collected from a patient who received antiretroviral therapy. The source is an adult woman with HIV who was CMV-seropositive. CDR3s leave out the opening cysteine and the closing phenylalanine or tryptophan.

ASSQEDTYYNEQF,TRBV3-1/TRBV3-2
ASSPEVRQPQH,TRBV18
ASSKGGSDSPLH,TRBV21-1
ASRRGLAVSTGELF,TRBV28
ASSFPGPGELF,TRBV12-3/TRBV12-4
ASKRQGSYGYT,TRBV2
ATSDFDNQPQH,TRBV24-1
ASSWTGTGDNQPQH,TRBV28
ASSLTGGGNTIY,TRBV7-3
ASSFTGTTINEQF,TRBV5-1
ATRGGGLAGGRDTQY,TRBV10-3
ASSRRVQETQY,TRBV27
ATSALGETSGTSSYNEQF,TRBV24-1
ASSDRGGPL,TRBV6-1
ASSQTGLNEQY,TRBV4-1
SVGNNEQF,TRBV29-1
ASSQDQGGPNGELF,TRBV4-1
ATSDAGLPHNEQF,TRBV24-1
ASSQGFSGATDTQY,TRBV14
ASSEAQNTEAF,TRBV6-1
ASSLAGTSGTYEQY,TRBV7-9
ASSEPPPRYGYT,TRBV6-1
ASSASGGSDTQY,TRBV25-1
ASRGQGLSYNSPLH,TRBV10-1
SVEGQRTDTQY,TRBV29-1
ASSRKSGTASRSYNSPLH,TRBV6-6
ASSAGMWQPQH,TRBV2
ATSINRVGGTEAF,TRBV15
ASTGGNLDTDTQY,TRBV2
ASSLEGRVSLDEQY,TRBV5-4
ASSIDPRTGGFYGYT,TRBV19
ASSDSGQALNTEAF,TRBV6-1
ASSSGTDKSTDTQY,TRBV5-1
ASSKVRGGNTEAF,TRBV21-1
SVGVAGGLNEKLF,TRBV29-1
ASSLSGDRAF,TRBV12-3/TRBV12-4
ASSVGREATEAF,TRBV2
ATSRSSGANVLT,TRBV24-1
ASSLQATVGTDTQY,TRBV7-3
ASHDVGYGYT,TRBV6-6
ASSRPGQGVGVDEQF,TRBV3-1/TRBV3-2
ASSPYSLNQPQH,TRBV27
ASSSSGANVLT,TRBV12-3/TRBV12-4
AGGRSYNEQF,TRBV5-4
AWGDNSPLH,TRBV30
ASRETGVRGTEAF,TRBV25-1
ASSPIGPGDEQY,TRBV7-3
ASSWKTGGAGEQY,TRBV5-1
ASSRKKNTGELF,TRBV7-8
ASKLQGNSNQPQH,TRBV6-4
ASMRSELSNTEAF,TRBV5-1
ASSIRDIPMNTEAF,TRBV19
ASSITEVEKLF,TRBV19
ASSLGQGVSPLH,TRBV13
ASSSGQTYNEQF,TRBV11-2
ASSIIQGSGRGYT,TRBV19
ASRFGRGRGNQPQH,TRBV7-8
ASSQGRDTARLT,TRBV3-1/TRBV3-2
AISESGTSGDTEQF,TRBV10-3